What follows describes a single T cell receptor beta chain. What it binds is not known. This record belongs to a study of CD4+ T cells in melanoma. Study-wide results and caveats: A reported correlation linked neoantigen-specific CD4+ T cells to CD8+, macrophage and B cell function. Diverse differentiation states were reported for melanoma neoantigen-specific CD4+ T cells.

Sequencing used immunoSEQ multiplex PCR; TCRdb keeps in-frame clones, though not all of them. The data show more than 8,000 clones, roughly 60% seen once. Sequenced material: cells from a culture (not recorded whether cultured in vitro). The source is a human donor with melanoma.

CDR3 sequence reads: CAWRGSPTSYNEQFF. In nucleotides, the CDR3 is TGTGCCTGGAGAGGCAGTCCCACCTCCTACAATGAGCAGTTCTTC. The chain combines TRBV30 with TRBJ2-1, with unresolved D. From germline, CDR1 is GTSNPN and CDR2 SVGIG (reference sequence). V lost 3 bases to trimming and J lost 0 bases, with 12 bases between them. The CDR3 has 15 residues.